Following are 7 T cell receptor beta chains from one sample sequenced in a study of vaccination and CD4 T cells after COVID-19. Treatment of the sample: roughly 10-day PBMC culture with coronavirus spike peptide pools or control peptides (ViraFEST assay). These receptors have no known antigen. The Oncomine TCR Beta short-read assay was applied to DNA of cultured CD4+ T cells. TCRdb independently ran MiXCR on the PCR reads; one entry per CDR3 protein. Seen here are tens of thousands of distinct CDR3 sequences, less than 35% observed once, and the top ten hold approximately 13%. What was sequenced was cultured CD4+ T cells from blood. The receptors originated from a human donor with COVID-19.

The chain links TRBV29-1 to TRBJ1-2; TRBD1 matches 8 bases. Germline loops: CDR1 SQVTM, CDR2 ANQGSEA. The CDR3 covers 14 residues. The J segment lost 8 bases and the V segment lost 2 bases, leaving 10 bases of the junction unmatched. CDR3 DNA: TGCAGCGTTGAAATAACAGGGGGACGTTCGGGCTACACCTTC. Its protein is CSVEITGGRSGYTF.

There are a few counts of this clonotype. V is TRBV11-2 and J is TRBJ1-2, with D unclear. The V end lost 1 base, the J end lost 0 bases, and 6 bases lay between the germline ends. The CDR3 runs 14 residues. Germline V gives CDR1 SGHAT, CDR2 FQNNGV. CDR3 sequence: CASSLGSANYGYTF. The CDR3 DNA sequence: TGTGCCAGCAGCTTAGGGTCTGCTAACTATGGCTACACCTTC.

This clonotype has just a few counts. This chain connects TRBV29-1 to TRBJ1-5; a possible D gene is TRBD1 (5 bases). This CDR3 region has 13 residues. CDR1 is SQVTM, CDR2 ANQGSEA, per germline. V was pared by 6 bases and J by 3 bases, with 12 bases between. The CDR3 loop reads CSVGAEYNQPQHF. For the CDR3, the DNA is TGCAGCGTCGGGGCCGAGTACAATCAGCCCCAGCATTTT. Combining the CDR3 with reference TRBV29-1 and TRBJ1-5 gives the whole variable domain SAVISQKPSRDICQRGTSLTIQCQVDSQVTMMFWYRQQPGQSLTLIATANQGSEATYESGFVIDKFPISRPNLTFSTLTVSNMSPEDSSIYLCSVGAEYNQPQHFGDGTRLSIL.

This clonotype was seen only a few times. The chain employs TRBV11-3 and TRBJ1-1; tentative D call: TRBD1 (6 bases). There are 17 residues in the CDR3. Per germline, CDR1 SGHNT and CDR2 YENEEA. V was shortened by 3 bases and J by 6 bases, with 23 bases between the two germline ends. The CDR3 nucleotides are TGTGCCAGCAGCTTCGGCAGGGGAAGGGGATTGGTCGCTGAAGCTTTCTTT. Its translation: CASSFGRGRGLVAEAFF.

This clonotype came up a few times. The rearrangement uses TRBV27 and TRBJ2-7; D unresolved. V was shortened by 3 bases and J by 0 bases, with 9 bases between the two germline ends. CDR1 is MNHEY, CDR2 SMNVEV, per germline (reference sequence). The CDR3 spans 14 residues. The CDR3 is CASSLSRNSYEQYF. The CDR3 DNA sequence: TGTGCCAGCAGTTTGTCCCGGAACTCCTACGAGCAGTACTTC.

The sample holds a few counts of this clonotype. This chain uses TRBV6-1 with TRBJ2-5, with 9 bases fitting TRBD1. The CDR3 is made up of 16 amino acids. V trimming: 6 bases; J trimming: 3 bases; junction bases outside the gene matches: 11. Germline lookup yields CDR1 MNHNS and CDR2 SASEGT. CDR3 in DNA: TGTGCCAGCAGACAGGGGGCAGGGGGCCTGGAAGAGACCCAGTACTTC. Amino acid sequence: CASRQGAGGLEETQYF.

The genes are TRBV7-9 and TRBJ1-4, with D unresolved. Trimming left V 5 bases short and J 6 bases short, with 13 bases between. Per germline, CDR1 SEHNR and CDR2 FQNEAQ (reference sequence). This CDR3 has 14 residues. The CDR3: CASSIGYGDEKLFF. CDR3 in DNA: TGTGCCAGCAGCATAGGGTATGGCGATGAAAAACTGTTTTTT.